Shown below are 17 T cell receptor beta chains from a single sample sequenced in a study of control samples from healthy donors and cancer patients. Assay used: immunoSEQ multiplex PCR; TCRdb lists only in-frame clones, some missing. This sample has some 120,000 clones, with roughly 91% found just once. Sequencing used PBMCs. The source of these receptors is a man in his forties or fifties with head and neck cancer.

The V call is TRBV29-1, the J call TRBJ2-7; 7 positions agree with TRBD2. This CDR3 contains 13 residues. Germline CDR1 reads SQVTM; CDR2 reads ANQGSEA. The V gene end was trimmed by 3 bases and the J gene end by 3 bases; junction bases not matched to a gene: 5. CDR3 bases: TGCAGCGTTGACAGCGGGGTGGACTACGAGCAGTACTTC. Encoded protein: CSVDSGVDYEQYF.

This chain uses TRBV6-5 with TRBJ1-4; D is uncertain. V lost 8 bases, J lost 4 bases, and 14 bases lay in between. CDR1 is MNHEY, CDR2 SVGAGI, per germline. The CDR3 spans 14 residues. CDR3 region: CASGVAGDNEKLFF. CDR3 coding DNA: TGTGCCAGCGGGGTGGCTGGGGATAATGAAAAACTGTTTTTT.

The CDR3 DNA follows: TGCGCCACCTACCGCGTTTGGACAACCAGGAGCTCCTACAATGAGCAGTTCTTC. Its protein product is CATYRVWTTRSSYNEQFF. The chain joins TRBV10-1 to TRBJ2-1; perhaps TRBD1 as D (5 bases). V lost 10 bases and J 0 bases, leaving 25 bases between the germline ends. From germline, CDR1 is WNHNN and CDR2 SYGVQD (reference sequence). The CDR3 totals 18 residues.

The rearrangement uses TRBV5-1 and TRBJ2-3; D is ambiguous. From germline, CDR1 is SGHRS and CDR2 YFSETQ. Trimming took 4 bases from V and 10 from J, leaving 13 bases between them. The CDR3 covers 12 residues. The chain's CDR3 is CASSPTQGPQYF. CDR3 sequence (DNA): TGCGCCAGCAGCCCAACCCAAGGACCGCAGTATTTT.

CDR3 residues: CASSDRGLNSPLHF. The CDR3 coding sequence is TGTGCCAGCAGTGACAGGGGACTAAATTCACCCCTCCACTTT. V is TRBV2 and J is TRBJ1-6, with D tentatively TRBD1 (6 bases). Trimming took off 3 bases at V and 7 bases at J, with 10 bases between the two ends. The CDR3 is 14 amino acids. Germline V gives CDR1 SNHLY, CDR2 FYNNEI.

The chain uses TRBV3-1 (or the pseudogene TRBV3-2) and TRBJ1-1; no definite D call. The ends were cut back, 8 bases at V and 4 bases at J, with 8 bases in the middle. This CDR3 spans 11 amino acids. Germline V gene lookup returns CDR1 LGHDT and CDR2 YNNKEL (reference sequence). The CDR3 protein is CASGWGTEAFF. The CDR3 bases are TGTGCCAGCGGTTGGGGCACTGAAGCTTTCTTT.

This chain joins TRBV30 and TRBJ1-2; TRBD1 might be the D (5 bases). V was shortened by 1 base and J by 5 bases, with 17 bases between the two germline ends. The germline gives CDR1 GTSNPN, CDR2 SVGIG (reference sequence). The length of the CDR3 is 15 residues. The CDR3 loop reads CAWSDPSTALYGYTF. Here the CDR3 DNA reads TGTGCCTGGAGTGATCCTTCGACAGCACTTTATGGCTACACCTTC.

In this sample, this clone turned up once. This chain uses TRBV2 with TRBJ2-5; 8 nucleotides match TRBD1. Germline CDR1 is SNHLY and CDR2 is FYNNEI. V lost 2 bases to trimming and J lost 2 bases; unmatched junction nucleotides: 7. The CDR3 loop spans 16 amino acids. Here the CDR3 DNA reads TGTGCCAGCAGTGAACCGGGGACAGGAATTCAAGAGACCCAGTACTTC. It encodes CASSEPGTGIQETQYF. Full variable domain (rest looked up from reference TRBV2 and TRBJ2-5): EPEVTQTPSHQVTQMGQEVILRCVPISNHLYFYWYRQILGQKVEFLVSFYNNEISEKSEIFDDQFSVERPDGSNFTLKIRSTKLEDSAMYFCASSEPGTGIQETQYFGPGTRLLVL.

The chain combines TRBV7-2 with TRBJ2-2; 8 bases fit TRBD2. Germline loops: CDR1 SGHTA, CDR2 FQGNSA. The CDR3 totals 16 residues. J lost 6 bases, V lost 8 bases, and 14 bases had no gene match. In nucleotides, the CDR3 is TGTGCCAGCTGGGGCGGGGGGCCAAGATCTCCCGGGGAGCTGTTTTTT. This sequence encodes CASWGGGPRSPGELFF.

The chain links TRBV6-5 to TRBJ2-7; perhaps D is TRBD1 or TRBD2 (5 bases each). Between the trimmed V and J ends, which lost 6 bases and 2 bases, there was a span of 5 bases. Germline V gives CDR1 MNHEY, CDR2 SVGAGI. The CDR3 length is 11 residues. DNA for the CDR3: TGTGCCAGCAGGGGACCCTACGAGCAGTACTTC. This codes for CASRGPYEQYF.

The rearrangement joins TRBV6-6 to TRBJ1-1; TRBD1 aligns across 8 bases. There are 16 residues in the CDR3. V shed 2 bases, J shed 6 bases, and the junction held 11 bases outside the gene matches. Germline CDR1 and CDR2: MNHNY and SVGAGI (reference sequence). The CDR3 nucleotides read TGTGCCAGCAGTTACAAGGGACAGGACGCTCGGGCTGAAGCTTTCTTT. Its translation is CASSYKGQDARAEAFF.

This chain uses TRBV27 with TRBJ2-1, with unresolved D. Looked up from germline, CDR1 is MNHEY and CDR2 is SMNVEV (reference sequence). Trimming stripped 5 bases from V and 4 bases from J, with 18 bases between. This CDR3 is built from 16 residues. Here the CDR3 reads CASSPRISSSYNEQFF. Here the CDR3 DNA reads TGTGCCAGCAGTCCTCGGATCTCCTCCTCTTACAATGAGCAGTTCTTC.

This clone was recorded only once. This sequence joins TRBV4-1 and TRBJ1-4; TRBD1 is a possible D gene (5 bases). Germline V gene sequence: CDR1 MGHRA, CDR2 YSYEKL. CDR3 length: 13 amino acids. V lost 1 base and J lost 8, with 8 bases in between. CDR3: CASSQAGEEKLFF. CDR3 coding DNA: TGCGCCAGCAGCCAAGCGGGGGAGGAAAAACTGTTTTTT.

The chain combines TRBV7-2 with TRBJ1-4; TRBD1 is a possible D gene (6 bases). V was pared by 1 base and J by 8 bases, with 14 bases between. The CDR3 length is 15 residues. Germline V lookup: CDR1 SGHTA, CDR2 FQGNSA. The DNA for the CDR3 is TGTGCCAGCAGCTTAGAGATGGGAGGGGGGGAAAAACTGTTTTTT. Its protein product is CASSLEMGGGEKLFF.

The rearrangement uses TRBV4-3 and TRBJ2-4, with a possible D match to TRBD1 (5 bases). There are 18 residues in the CDR3. Trimming shortened V by 0 bases and J by 3 bases, and 18 bases separated the two germline ends. Germline V lookup: CDR1 LGHNA, CDR2 YSLEER. DNA of the CDR3: TGCGCCAGCAGCCAAGAGTGGCGGCAGGGTGTTGGCAAAAACATTCAGTACTTC. Its translation is CASSQEWRQGVGKNIQYF.

The V gene is TRBV10-3, the J gene TRBJ2-7; 10 bases map to TRBD1. CDR3 length: 14 residues. From germline, CDR1 is ENHRY and CDR2 SYGVKD. With V trimmed by 11 bases and J by 1 base, 8 bases remained unmatched. The DNA for the CDR3 is TGTGCCTCCAATCCGGGACAGGGGTCCTACGAGCAGTACTTC. Amino acid sequence: CASNPGQGSYEQYF.

The V call is TRBV7-2, the J call TRBJ2-3; D remains ambiguous. V lost 5 bases, J lost 3 bases, and 6 bases lay in between. Germline V CDR1 and CDR2: SGHTA, FQGNSA. CDR3 size: 12 residues. CDR3 residues: CASSLQTDTQYF. In DNA form, the CDR3 reads TGTGCCAGCAGCCTCCAGACAGATACGCAGTATTTT.